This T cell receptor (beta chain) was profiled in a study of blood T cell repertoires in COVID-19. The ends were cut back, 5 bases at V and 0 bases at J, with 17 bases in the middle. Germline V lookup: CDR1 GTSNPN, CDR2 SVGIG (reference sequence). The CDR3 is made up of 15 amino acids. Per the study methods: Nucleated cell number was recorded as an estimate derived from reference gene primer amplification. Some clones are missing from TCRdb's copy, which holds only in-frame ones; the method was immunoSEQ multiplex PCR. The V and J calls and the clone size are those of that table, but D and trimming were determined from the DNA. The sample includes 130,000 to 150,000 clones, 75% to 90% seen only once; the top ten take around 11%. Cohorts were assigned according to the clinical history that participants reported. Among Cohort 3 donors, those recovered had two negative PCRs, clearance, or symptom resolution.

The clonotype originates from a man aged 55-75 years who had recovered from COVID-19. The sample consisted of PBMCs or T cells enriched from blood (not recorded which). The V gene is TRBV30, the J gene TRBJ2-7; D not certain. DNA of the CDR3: TGTGCCTGGGGGCCCGGGTCCAGAAGCTCCTACGAGCAGTACTTC. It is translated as CAWGPGSRSSYEQYF.